Listed below are T cell receptor beta chains from one sample, sequenced in a study of blood T cell repertoires in COVID-19. Generated by immunoSEQ multiplex PCR, the TCRdb table keeps only in-frame clones and is missing some. The sample contains approximately 300,000 clones, 70% to 90% of which appear only once. The sequencing input was peripheral blood. These TCRs come from a woman in her forties with acute or convalescent COVID-19. The CDR3 runs from the conserved cysteine through the conserved F or W. D genes are given only for firm matches. Clone size appears in some rows only: once, few, many, or a class for an expanded clone.

j_call d_call v_call clone_size cdr3_aa cdr3_nt
TRBJ1-2 . TRBV11-2 once CASSSNNYGYTF TGTGCCAGCAGCTCTAATAACTATGGCTACACCTTC
TRBJ1-1 . TRBV27 . CASSLGGGNTEAFF TGTGCCAGCAGTTTAGGCGGGGGCAACACTGAAGCTTTCTTT
TRBJ1-2 . TRBV6-2/TRBV6-3 . CASSYSSRALGANYGYTF TGTGCCAGCAGTTACTCGAGTCGGGCTTTAGGGGCGAACTATGGCTACACCTTC
TRBJ1-1 TRBD1 TRBV5-1 . CASSSIQGQGTEAFF TGCGCCAGCAGCTCAATACAGGGGCAGGGCACTGAAGCTTTCTTT
TRBJ2-1 . TRBV19 . CASSIEGTSSYNEQFF TGTGCCAGTAGTATCGAGGGGACATCCTCCTACAATGAGCAGTTCTTC
TRBJ1-2 TRBD1 TRBV2 . CASLGQAGGYTF TGTGCCAGCTTGGGACAGGCTGGGGGCTACACCTTC
TRBJ1-4 . TRBV7-6 . CASSFSGAYNEKLFF TGTGCCAGCAGCTTTTCCGGAGCCTATAATGAAAAACTGTTTTTT
TRBJ1-6 . TRBV5-1 once CASSSRDRDYNSPLHF TGCGCCAGCAGCTCGCGCGACCGGGACTATAATTCACCCCTCCACTTT
TRBJ2-3 TRBD1 TRBV7-3 . CASSLTGGTDTQYF TGTGCCAGCAGCTTGACAGGGGGTACAGATACGCAGTATTTT
TRBJ2-2 TRBD2 TRBV20-1 . CSASLAGVTGELFF TGCAGTGCTAGTCTAGCGGGGGTAACCGGGGAGCTGTTTTTT
TRBJ1-2 . TRBV6-5 . CASSELRGLHGYTF TGTGCCAGTTCGGAACTCAGGGGTCTCCATGGCTACACCTTC
TRBJ1-1 TRBD1 TRBV6-5 . CATKTGEGVEAFF TGTGCCACCAAGACAGGGGAAGGGGTCGAAGCTTTCTTT
TRBJ1-5 TRBD1 TRBV30 once CAWSEGGGQPQHF TGTGCCTGGAGTGAAGGGGGCGGGCAGCCCCAGCATTTT
TRBJ1-2 . TRBV10-3 . CAISVLRGGYTF TGTGCCATCAGTGTGTTGCGGGGTGGCTACACCTTC
TRBJ1-2 . TRBV5-8 . CASRPKSSGRGGYTF TGTGCCAGCAGACCAAAAAGTTCGGGGCGGGGCGGCTACACCTTC
TRBJ2-3 TRBD2 TRBV9 . CASSSGLAGSTDTQYF TGTGCCAGCAGTTCCGGACTAGCGGGTAGCACAGATACGCAGTATTTT
TRBJ1-5 . TRBV4-2 . CASSDEADQPQHF TGTGCCAGCAGCGACGAGGCGGATCAGCCCCAGCATTTT
TRBJ1-2 TRBD1 TRBV19 . CASSNTRQGIGSYTF TGTGCCAGTAGTAACACAAGACAGGGGATCGGGAGCTACACCTTC
TRBJ1-1 . TRBV23-1 few CASSQSGGPEIEAFF TGCGCCAGCAGTCAATCCGGGGGACCCGAGATTGAAGCTTTCTTT